Listed below are T cell receptor beta chains from one sample, sequenced in a study of T cells after yellow fever vaccination. Each CDR3 protein gets one entry after TCRdb re-called the 5' RACE reads with MiXCR. The sample holds 120,000 or so distinct CDR3 sequences, approximately 8.4% seen once. Specimen: CD8+ T cells sorted from PBMCs, collected on the day of the yellow fever booster vaccination. The receptors stem from a young man who received the YFV17D yellow fever vaccine. Each CDR3 is given with its conserved first and last residue. Each record gives: CDR3 DNA, CDR3 protein, D gene, V gene, clone size, J gene, CDR3 length. D genes are given only for firm matches. Some rows have no size entry. The others give once, few or many, or a class for an expanded clone.

TGTGCCAGCAGTTTAGTGGCCGCGGCGCCCCTCCACTTT	CASSLVAAAPLHF	-	TRBV25-1	many	TRBJ1-6	13
TGTGCCATCAGTGAGGAGGGAGAGAGGGACACCATATATTTT	CAISEEGERDTIYF	-	TRBV10-3	-	TRBJ1-3	14
TGCGCCAGCAGCCAAGAGAGGTGGGGAGCCTACGAGCAGTACTTC	CASSQERWGAYEQYF	-	TRBV4-3	few	TRBJ2-7	15
TGCGCCAGCAGCCAAGATGGAGAGCGGGGGGGCGGAGATACGCAGTATTTT	CASSQDGERGGGDTQYF	TRBD2	TRBV4-3	few	TRBJ2-3	17
TGTGCTAGTGGTTTGCTCTACAATGAGCAGTTCTTC	CASGLLYNEQFF	-	TRBV12-5	many	TRBJ2-1	12
TGCGCCAGCAGCCAAGGTTCCGGCAGGGTTAATGAAAAACTGTTTTTT	CASSQGSGRVNEKLFF	-	TRBV4-1	few	TRBJ1-4	16
TGTGCCAGCAGCTTGGGACGCAGCACAGATACGCAGTATTTT	CASSLGRSTDTQYF	-	TRBV5-6	many	TRBJ2-3	14
TGTGCCAGCAGTTCTGCCGCAGGGAGTACTGAAGCTTTCTTT	CASSSAAGSTEAFF	-	TRBV27	few	TRBJ1-1	14
TGTGCCAGCAGCCAAGGGGAGTTCCTGACAGATACGCAGTATTTT	CASSQGEFLTDTQYF	-	TRBV3-1	many	TRBJ2-3	15
TGTGCCAGCAGCCAAACCACGGACGGCATTTACAATGAGCAGTTCTTC	CASSQTTDGIYNEQFF	-	TRBV7-2	few	TRBJ2-1	16
TGTGCTAGCGGCGGGGCTAGCAATGAGCAGTTCTTC	CASGGASNEQFF	-	TRBV7-7	few	TRBJ2-1	12
TGTGCCAGCAGCCACCGGGGGGGATGGAACACTGAAGCTTTCTTT	CASSHRGGWNTEAFF	-	TRBV7-2	few	TRBJ1-1	15
TGTGCCAGCAGCTTACAGTTCTCGGGGGCCTCTTACAATGAGCAGTTCTTC	CASSLQFSGASYNEQFF	-	TRBV7-8	many	TRBJ2-1	17
TGTGCCAGCAGCCCCATTGTCCCCTACGAGCAGTACTTC	CASSPIVPYEQYF	-	TRBV6-5	-	TRBJ2-7	13
TGTGCCACCCAGGCCGGGACAGGGGGCGAGGGGAACTATGGCTACACCTTC	CATQAGTGGEGNYGYTF	TRBD1	TRBV12-3/TRBV12-4	few	TRBJ1-2	17
TGTGCCAGCAGGTTCCCGGGTAGCGGGGTAGCCAAAAACATTCAGTACTTC	CASRFPGSGVAKNIQYF	TRBD2	TRBV7-3	few	TRBJ2-4	17
TGCGCCAGCAGCCAAGATCAGAGCCGGAATCAGCCCCAGCATTTT	CASSQDQSRNQPQHF	-	TRBV4-3	-	TRBJ1-5	15
TGTGCCAGCAGTTACTCAGTGACTAAAGGACCCCAGCATTTT	CASSYSVTKGPQHF	-	TRBV6-6	-	TRBJ1-5	14
TGTGCCAGCAGTGTGGGGTGGCGGACCGGGGAGCTGTTTTTT	CASSVGWRTGELFF	-	TRBV6-2/TRBV6-3	-	TRBJ2-2	14
TGTGCCACTCAGCGGGGGGGCGGCTACAATGAGCAGTTCTTC	CATQRGGGYNEQFF	TRBD2	TRBV6-2/TRBV6-3	-	TRBJ2-1	14
TGTGCCAGCAGTTTCGGACTAGCGGGGGAGCGGACAGATACGCAGTATTTT	CASSFGLAGERTDTQYF	TRBD2	TRBV6-5	-	TRBJ2-3	17
TGCGCCAGCAGCCAAGATAGGGGGGGCCAGCCCCAGCATTTT	CASSQDRGGQPQHF	-	TRBV4-3	many	TRBJ1-5	14
TGTGCCAGCAGCCCCCGGACCCATGTCTCCTACAATGAGCAGTTCTTC	CASSPRTHVSYNEQFF	-	TRBV6-2/TRBV6-3	many	TRBJ2-1	16
TGTGCCAGCAGTTACGGCGGCTTAAACACCATATATTTT	CASSYGGLNTIYF	-	TRBV6-2/TRBV6-3	-	TRBJ1-3	13
TGTGCCAGCAGCTTTGGAGTTATTAGCACAGATACGCAGTATTTT	CASSFGVISTDTQYF	-	TRBV27	-	TRBJ2-3	15
TGCAGTGCTGTTTCCGGGAATCAGCCCCAGCATTTT	CSAVSGNQPQHF	-	TRBV20-1	-	TRBJ1-5	12
TGTGCCAGCAGCTCGATTGGGACTAGCGGGGGGGCCGGTGAGCAGTTCTTC	CASSSIGTSGGAGEQFF	TRBD2	TRBV11-2	-	TRBJ2-1	17
TGTGCCAGCAGCTCGGCAGGGGCTGAGCAGTTCTTC	CASSSAGAEQFF	-	TRBV7-2	few	TRBJ2-1	12
TGTGCCAGCAGCGAACAAACAGGGGGGACCTACAATGAGCAGTTCTTC	CASSEQTGGTYNEQFF	TRBD1	TRBV7-3	-	TRBJ2-1	16
TGTGCCAGCAAACTAGGGGGCTCGGGGACCGGGGAGCTGTTTTTT	CASKLGGSGTGELFF	TRBD1	TRBV2	-	TRBJ2-2	15
TGTGCCAGCAGCCTTTTGGGGGGAAGGACAGATACGCAGTATTTT	CASSLLGGRTDTQYF	-	TRBV7-3	few	TRBJ2-3	15
TGTGCCAGCAGCGAACTAGCGGATACGCAGTATTTT	CASSELADTQYF	TRBD2	TRBV9	-	TRBJ2-3	12
TGCGCCAGCAGCTTCCGGACAGGACCGAACACCGGGGAGCTGTTTTTT	CASSFRTGPNTGELFF	TRBD1	TRBV5-1	few	TRBJ2-2	16
TGTGCCAGCAGCCCGACCTCCACCGGGACAGGGCTTACCAATGAGCAGTTCTTC	CASSPTSTGTGLTNEQFF	TRBD1	TRBV6-6	-	TRBJ2-1	18
TGTGCCAGCAGTCCCACCGGACAGGGCTCCGATCAGCCCCAGCATTTT	CASSPTGQGSDQPQHF	TRBD1	TRBV6-2/TRBV6-3	-	TRBJ1-5	16
TGTGCCAGCAGCTTAGGCAGGGATTTGGACTATGGCTACACCTTC	CASSLGRDLDYGYTF	-	TRBV7-2	-	TRBJ1-2	15
TGCGCCAGCAGCCAAGCGCGGGGGAATGAGCAGTTCTTC	CASSQARGNEQFF	TRBD2	TRBV4-1	many	TRBJ2-1	13
TGCAGTGCTCCAAGGGGCCTATCGATGGAGACCCAGTACTTC	CSAPRGLSMETQYF	-	TRBV20-1	few	TRBJ2-5	14
TGTGCCAGCAGCCCACCCCGAGCGGGGTATGAGCAGTTCTTC	CASSPPRAGYEQFF	TRBD2	TRBV7-9	many	TRBJ2-1	14
TGTGCCAGCAGCTCCCGCGGGGAGGGGAAGTGGACTGAAGCTTTCTTT	CASSSRGEGKWTEAFF	-	TRBV3-1	few	TRBJ1-1	16
TGTGCCAGCCAGGGGCTGACTGAAGCTTTCTTT	CASQGLTEAFF	-	TRBV7-8	many	TRBJ1-1	11
TGTGCCACCAGCAGAGGCCGTGGGCAGTGGGACTCCTACAATGAGCAGTTCTTC	CATSRGRGQWDSYNEQFF	-	TRBV15	-	TRBJ2-1	18